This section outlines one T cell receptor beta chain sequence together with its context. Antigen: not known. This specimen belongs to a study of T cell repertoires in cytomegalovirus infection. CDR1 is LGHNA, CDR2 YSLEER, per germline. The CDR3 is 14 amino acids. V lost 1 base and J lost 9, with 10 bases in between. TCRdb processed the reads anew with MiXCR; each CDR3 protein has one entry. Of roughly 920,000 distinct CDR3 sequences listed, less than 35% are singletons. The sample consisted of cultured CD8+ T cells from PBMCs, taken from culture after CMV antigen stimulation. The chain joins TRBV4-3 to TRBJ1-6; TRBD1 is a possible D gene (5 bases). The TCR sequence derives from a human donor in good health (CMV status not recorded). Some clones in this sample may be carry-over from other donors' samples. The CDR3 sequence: CASSQGRVTSPLHF. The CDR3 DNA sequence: TGCGCCAGCAGCCAAGGCAGGGTGACTTCACCCCTCCACTTT.